Each of the 12 T cell receptor beta chains below was sequenced from the same sample in a study of blood T cell repertoires in COVID-19. Clones were sequenced by immunoSEQ multiplex PCR, and TCRdb holds only the in-frame ones, with some missing. The table shows 250,000 to 300,000 clones, with 85% to 90% occurring only once. The sequenced material came from peripheral blood. The receptors originated from a woman in her 30s with COVID-19, enrolled during active disease.

This clone was seen only a few times. The J gene is TRBJ1-1, the V gene TRBV6-1, with D hard to call. V was shortened by 2 bases and J by 1 base, with 8 bases between the two germline ends. Per germline, CDR1 MNHNS and CDR2 SASEGT. The CDR3 is 14 residues long. In nucleotides, the CDR3 is TGTGCCAGCAGTGAACGGGGAGGGAACACTGAAGCTTTCTTT. Amino acids: CASSERGGNTEAFF.

The V gene is TRBV7-6, the J gene TRBJ2-7; 10 positions agree with TRBD2. The CDR3 is 15 residues long. With 5 bases clipped from V and 0 bases from J, the junction kept 4 bases outside the gene matches. CDR1 is SGHVS, CDR2 FNYEAQ, per germline. The CDR3 DNA reads TGTGCCAGCAGCCCGGGACTAGCGTCCTCCTACGAGCAGTACTTC. Translated: CASSPGLASSYEQYF.

The table lists this clone with a count of one. One end of the junction does not line up with germline, which may come from a read error. This chain uses TRBV29-1 with TRBJ2-7; 12 bases line up with TRBD1. This CDR3 spans 14 amino acids. Germline V gene lookup returns CDR1 SQVTM and CDR2 ANQGSEA. Here the CDR3 reads CRVDGGDRGPGQYF. CDR3 nucleotides: TGCCGCGTTGACGGGGGGGACAGGGGGCCTGGGCAGTACTTC.

The chain uses TRBV7-9 and TRBJ1-5, with 7 bases that match TRBD1. The germline CDR1 and CDR2 sequences are SEHNR and FQNEAQ (reference sequence). J lost 5 bases, V lost 4 bases, and 2 bases had no gene match. There are 13 residues in the CDR3. CDR3 loop: CASSYTGDQPQHF. CDR3 nucleotide sequence: TGTGCCAGCAGCTATACAGGGGATCAGCCCCAGCATTTT.

The chain combines TRBV18 with TRBJ2-1; 7 bases match TRBD1. Germline trimming cut 3 bases from V and 6 bases from J; bases unmatched to any gene: 11. Germline lookup yields CDR1 KGHSH and CDR2 LQKENI. This CDR3 contains 16 residues. This chain's CDR3 is CASSPWDSSYGNEQFF. Here the CDR3 DNA reads TGTGCCAGCTCACCTTGGGACAGCTCCTACGGCAATGAGCAGTTCTTC. Variable domain in full (rest from reference TRBV18 and TRBJ2-1): NAGVMQNPRHLVRRRGQEARLRCSPMKGHSHVYWYRQLPEEGLKFMVYLQKENIIDESGMPKERFSAEFPKEGPSILRIQQVVRGDSAAYFCASSPWDSSYGNEQFFGPGTRLTVL.

V is TRBV21-1 and J is TRBJ1-2. TRBV21-1 is given as a pseudogene. This CDR3 spans 14 amino acids. CDR3 amino acids: CASSKSGVNYGYTF. The CDR3 DNA follows: TGTGCCAGCAGCAAAAGCGGGGTAAACTATGGCTACACCTTC.

As DNA, the CDR3 is TGTGCCAGCTCACCGGGACAGGGATCGGGTCAGCCCCAGCATTTT. This gives the protein CASSPGQGSGQPQHF. This chain uses TRBV18 with TRBJ1-5; 9 nucleotides agree with TRBD1. The CDR3 length is 15 residues. The V and J ends lost 3 bases and 6 bases, in that order; junction bases with no gene match: 6. Germline CDR1 is KGHSH and CDR2 is LQKENI.

This clone was counted ten times or more. V is TRBV3-1 (or the pseudogene TRBV3-2) and J is TRBJ1-5; TRBD1 agrees at 8 bases. The J segment lost 0 bases and the V segment lost 4 bases, leaving 8 bases of the junction unmatched. Germline CDR1 is LGHDT and CDR2 is YNNKEL (reference sequence). This CDR3 spans 17 amino acids. The CDR3 region has the DNA TGTGCCAGCAGCCTTGGACAGGGAGAGATTAGCAATCAGCCCCAGCATTTT. It translates to CASSLGQGEISNQPQHF.

The rearrangement uses TRBV7-9 and TRBJ1-1; a weak D match, TRBD1 (6 bases). V lost 2 bases to trimming and J lost 4 bases, with 8 bases between them. CDR1 is SEHNR, CDR2 FQNEAQ, per germline (reference sequence). CDR3 length: 13 residues. The CDR3 reads CASSLQGTTEAFF. In DNA form, the CDR3 reads TGTGCCAGCAGCTTACAGGGGACCACTGAAGCTTTCTTT.

The chain links TRBV27 to TRBJ1-1, with D maybe TRBD1 (5 bases). The ends were cut back, 3 bases at V and 5 bases at J, with 16 bases in the middle. The germline V gene has CDR1 MNHEY and CDR2 SMNVEV (reference sequence). The CDR3 is 15 residues long. CDR3 residues: CASSFIRGGGTEAFF. The DNA for the CDR3 is TGTGCCAGCAGTTTCATCCGGGGGGGAGGGACTGAAGCTTTCTTT.

On this clone: One junction end does not reproduce the germline sequence, and a read error may be involved. The rearrangement links TRBV5-6 to TRBJ1-3, with 10 bases matching TRBD1. CDR3 size: 11 residues. Germline V CDR1 and CDR2: SGHDT, YYEEEE. The chain's CDR3 is CASSAGTGDTF. The CDR3 coding sequence is TGTGCCAGCAGCGCCGGGACAGGGGATACCTTT.

The rearrangement uses TRBV28 and TRBJ1-2; D uncertain. With 6 bases removed from V and 7 bases from J, the gap between germline ends came to 12 bases. The CDR3 covers 12 residues. Germline CDR1 MDHEN, CDR2 SYDVKM. CDR3 in amino acids: CASRHPPGGYTF. The CDR3 DNA is TGTGCCAGCAGGCACCCTCCGGGTGGCTACACCTTC.